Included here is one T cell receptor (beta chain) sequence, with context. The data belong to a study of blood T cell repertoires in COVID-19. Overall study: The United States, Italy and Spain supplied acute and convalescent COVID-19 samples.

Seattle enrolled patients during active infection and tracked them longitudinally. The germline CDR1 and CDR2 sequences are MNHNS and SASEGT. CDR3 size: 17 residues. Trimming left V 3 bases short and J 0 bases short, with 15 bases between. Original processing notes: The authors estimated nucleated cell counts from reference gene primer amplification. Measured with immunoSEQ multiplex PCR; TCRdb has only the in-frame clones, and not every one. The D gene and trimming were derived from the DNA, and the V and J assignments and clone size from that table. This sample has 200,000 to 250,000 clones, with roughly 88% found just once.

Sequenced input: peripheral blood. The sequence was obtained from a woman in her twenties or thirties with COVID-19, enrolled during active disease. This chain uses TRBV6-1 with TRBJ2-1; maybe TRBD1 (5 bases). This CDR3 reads CASSEEPRVSSYNEQFF. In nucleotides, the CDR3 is TGTGCCAGCAGTGAGGAACCCAGGGTCAGCTCCTACAATGAGCAGTTCTTC.